One and the same sample provided the 9 T cell receptor beta chains below, sequenced in a study of CD8+ T cells in alopecia areata. Sequencing relied on a cDNA template that was reverse transcribed from extracted RNA. Clones were read by immunoSEQ multiplex PCR, and TCRdb kept only the in-frame ones, dropping some. The data hold 130,000 or so clones, with 61% observed a single time. The treatment here: oral pan-JAK inhibitor, 5-10 mg twice daily. Sequencing used CD4+ T cells sorted from blood, obtained at week 4, from a patient treated with tofacitinib. These receptors were taken from a human donor with alopecia areata.

This chain links TRBV5-1 with TRBJ2-5; D gene unclear. CDR1 SGHRS and CDR2 YFSETQ come from the germline V gene. V lost 0 bases, J lost 9 bases, and 15 bases lay in between. This CDR3 spans 14 amino acids. For the CDR3, the DNA is TGCGCCAGCAGCTTGGTGTCGAGCAGACTGTCCCAGTACTTC. Protein sequence: CASSLVSSRLSQYF. Drawing the rest from reference TRBV5-1 and TRBJ2-5, the complete variable domain is KAGVTQTPRYLIKTRGQQVTLSCSPISGHRSVSWYQQTPGQGLQFLFEYFSETQRNKGNFPGRFSGRQFSNSRSEMNVSTLELGDSALYLCASSLVSSRLSQYFGPGTRLLVL.

V usage is TRBV19 and J usage is TRBJ1-2; TRBD1 matches at 9 bases. With 4 bases clipped from V and 4 bases from J, the junction kept 1 base outside the gene matches. This CDR3 has 13 amino acids. Germline CDR1 is LNHDA and CDR2 is SQIVND (reference sequence). The CDR3 DNA follows: TGTGCCAGTAGTACGGGACAGGGCTATGGCTACACCTTC. This sequence encodes CASSTGQGYGYTF.

The J gene is TRBJ2-5, the V gene TRBV7-2, with D possibly matching TRBD2 (6 bases). Germline assignment: CDR1 SGHTA and CDR2 FQGNSA. With 2 bases removed from V and 1 base from J, the gap between germline ends came to 11 bases. The CDR3 runs to 15 residues. CDR3 nucleotides: TGTGCCAGCAGCTTATCGGGAGTCGTCCAAGAGACCCAGTACTTC. Residues: CASSLSGVVQETQYF. Together with reference TRBV7-2 and TRBJ2-5, the CDR3 gives the full variable domain: GAGVSQSPSNKVTEKGKDVELRCDPISGHTALYWYRQSLGQGLEFLIYFQGNSAPDKSGLPSDRFSAERTGGSVSTLTIQRTQQEDSAVYLCASSLSGVVQETQYFGPGTRLLVL.

This clone was counted a few times. The chain employs TRBV15 and TRBJ2-1; 8 positions match TRBD2. The junction had 5 bases not matched to a gene; V was cut back by 4 bases and J by 0 bases. Per the germline V gene, CDR1 is LNHNV and CDR2 is YYDKDF (reference sequence). The CDR3 length is 16 residues. CDR3 DNA sequence: TGTGCCACCAGCACCCTAAGCGGGAGCTCCTACAATGAGCAGTTCTTC. Translating it yields CATSTLSGSSYNEQFF.

The chain carries TRBV2 and TRBJ1-5; a possible D gene is TRBD1 (5 bases). Germline-derived CDR1 and CDR2 are SNHLY and FYNNEI. The V and J ends lost 3 bases and 10 bases respectively, with 16 bases between them. The CDR3 spans 14 residues. CDR3 amino acids: CASSEGQPRAPQHF. DNA of the CDR3: TGTGCCAGCAGTGAGGGGCAGCCGCGGGCACCCCAGCATTTT.

The chain links TRBV30 to TRBJ1-4; D call uncertain. Trimming pared 2 bases from V and 0 bases from J, leaving 13 bases between. Per germline, CDR1 GTSNPN and CDR2 SVGIG (reference sequence). The CDR3 sequence is 16 residues long. This CDR3 is CAWSRRSPATNEKLFF. Here the CDR3 DNA reads TGTGCCTGGAGTCGCAGATCACCCGCAACTAATGAAAAACTGTTTTTT.

This clone occurred a few times. V is TRBV5-1 and J is TRBJ1-2; the match to TRBD1 covers 7 bases. Germline V lookup: CDR1 SGHRS, CDR2 YFSETQ. The V and J ends lost 1 base and 8 bases, in that order; junction bases with no gene match: 11. The CDR3 covers 15 residues. CDR3 in DNA: TGCGCCAGCAGCTTGACTTATACGACAGGGAACGGCTACACCTTC. The encoded protein is CASSLTYTTGNGYTF.

In regard to this clone: Distinct nucleotide sequences in the sample also encode this CDR3. The chain combines TRBV7-2 with TRBJ2-5; D is ambiguous. Germline V gene data show CDR1 as SGHTA and CDR2 as FQGNSA. This CDR3 has 13 residues. V was shortened by 0 bases and J by 4 bases, with 6 bases between the two germline ends. The CDR3 nucleotides read TGTGCCAGCAGCTTAGCGCTACGAGAGACCCAGTACTTC. It translates to CASSLALRETQYF. The full variable domain, rest sourced from reference TRBV7-2 and TRBJ2-5, is GAGVSQSPSNKVTEKGKDVELRCDPISGHTALYWYRQSLGQGLEFLIYFQGNSAPDKSGLPSDRFSAERTGGSVSTLTIQRTQQEDSAVYLCASSLALRETQYFGPGTRLLVL.

The genes are TRBV9 and TRBJ2-1; TRBD2 is a possible D gene (6 bases). CDR3 length equals 15 residues. The germline gives CDR1 SGDLS, CDR2 YYNGEE. Trimming took 4 bases from V and 4 from J, leaving 15 bases between them. CDR3 coding DNA: TGTGCCAGCAGCAAAATCCCTAGCGCATACAATGAGCAGTTCTTC. Its translation: CASSKIPSAYNEQFF.